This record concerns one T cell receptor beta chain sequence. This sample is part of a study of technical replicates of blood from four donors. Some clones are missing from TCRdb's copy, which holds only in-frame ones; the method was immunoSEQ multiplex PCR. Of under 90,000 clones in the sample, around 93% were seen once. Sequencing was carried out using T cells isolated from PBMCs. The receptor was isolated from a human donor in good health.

This CDR3 reads CASSRSSPLANYGYTF. CDR3 sequence (DNA): TGTGCCAGCAGCCGTTCTTCCCCGTTAGCTAACTATGGCTACACCTTC. The chain joins TRBV9 to TRBJ1-2; D unresolved. Germline V gene lookup returns CDR1 SGDLS and CDR2 YYNGEE. V lost 4 bases and J 0 bases, leaving 16 bases between the germline ends. The CDR3 totals 16 residues. The full variable domain, in which reference TRBV9 and TRBJ1-2 provide the parts outside the CDR3, is DSGVTQTPKHLITATGQRVTLRCSPRSGDLSVYWYQQSLDQGLQFLIQYYNGEERAKGNILERFSAQQFPDLHSELNLSSLELGDSALYFCASSRSSPLANYGYTFGSGTRLTVV.